A selection of T cell receptor beta chains follows, all from one sample in a study of OX40 agonist ivuxolimab in advanced cancers. Assay: immunoSEQ multiplex PCR; the TCRdb copy retains only in-frame clones and omits some. The sample lists about 73,000 clones; around 89% were seen once. The specimen comprised CD4+ or CD8+ T cells sorted from blood, sampled in a trial of the OX40 agonist ivuxolimab. All receptors come from an adult with an advanced solid tumor such as melanoma, head and neck, liver or kidney cancer. Both conserved end residues are part of each CDR3. Fields, in order: clone size, V gene, J gene, CDR3 length, CDR3 protein. Size values are once, few and many counts, or a class for expanded clones, and some rows have none.

size: once; V: TRBV7-9; J: TRBJ2-5; length: 16; CDR3: CASSRPTSGVQETQYF
size: .; V: TRBV27; J: TRBJ2-1; length: 17; CDR3: CASSPGTSGISYNEQFF
size: .; V: TRBV29-1; J: TRBJ1-1; length: 11; CDR3: CSVDLTGGAFF
size: .; V: TRBV6-1; J: TRBJ2-2; length: 13; CDR3: CASTLTGTTKLFF
size: once; V: TRBV5-6; J: TRBJ2-7; length: 13; CDR3: CASSATGLYEQYF
size: .; V: TRBV7-8; J: TRBJ2-7; length: 18; CDR3: CASSPARGTEAFLYEQYF
size: .; V: TRBV7-9; J: TRBJ2-7; length: 15; CDR3: CASSLGFGTSYEQYF
size: .; V: TRBV15; J: TRBJ2-7; length: 17; CDR3: CATSRDHGNLALYEQYF
size: .; V: TRBV9; J: TRBJ2-1; length: 16; CDR3: CASSAEVAGGHNEQFF
size: .; V: TRBV28; J: TRBJ2-3; length: 14; CDR3: CASTGARTTDTQYF
size: once; V: TRBV14; J: TRBJ1-2; length: 17; CDR3: CASSHHLTGELNYGYTF
size: .; V: TRBV7-3; J: TRBJ1-2; length: 10; CDR3: CASSLNRGYF
size: .; V: TRBV2; J: TRBJ2-6; length: 16; CDR3: CASRETALSGANVLTF
size: .; V: TRBV2; J: TRBJ1-5; length: 18; CDR3: CASSYGATGESPNQPQHF
size: few; V: TRBV27; J: TRBJ2-1; length: 14; CDR3: CASRGLAFHNEQFF
size: .; V: TRBV27; J: TRBJ2-2; length: 16; CDR3: CASTLTQRGNTGELFF
size: .; V: TRBV11-2; J: TRBJ2-2; length: 13; CDR3: CASSLDYTGELFF
size: .; V: TRBV5-6; J: TRBJ1-2; length: 18; CDR3: CASSQQHRGREPFYGYTF
size: .; V: TRBV19; J: TRBJ2-2; length: 18; CDR3: CASRSFGLAGRNTGELFF
size: .; V: TRBV30; J: TRBJ1-1; length: 13; CDR3: CAWSSVAGTEAFF
size: .; V: TRBV6-6; J: TRBJ1-2; length: 16; CDR3: CASRPRDSQANYGYTF
size: .; V: TRBV7-9; J: TRBJ2-1; length: 14; CDR3: CASRTGGLYNEQFF
size: once; V: TRBV2; J: TRBJ2-2; length: 15; CDR3: CASRGVDANTGELFF
size: .; V: TRBV9; J: TRBJ2-7; length: 12; CDR3: CASSVDVGEQYF
size: .; V: TRBV11-2; J: TRBJ2-1; length: 18; CDR3: CASSLFPGLAGAGNEQFF
size: .; V: TRBV5-5; J: TRBJ2-3; length: 12; CDR3: CASSLTRDTQYF
size: .; V: TRBV7-9; J: TRBJ2-5; length: 14; CDR3: CASRSGGSKETQYF
size: .; V: TRBV7-9; J: TRBJ1-2; length: 12; CDR3: CASSLGGAGYTF
size: few; V: TRBV27; J: TRBJ1-1; length: 13; CDR3: CASSIAANTEAFF
size: .; V: TRBV9; J: TRBJ2-1; length: 16; CDR3: CASSVAWTPPDNEQFF
size: .; V: TRBV18; J: TRBJ2-4; length: 17; CDR3: CASSPPLGTAGKTVQYF
size: .; V: TRBV29-1; J: TRBJ2-1; length: 16; CDR3: CSVEGNRGSSYNEQFF
size: .; V: TRBV19; J: TRBJ2-1; length: 16; CDR3: CASLKVGTDPYNEQFF